The present T cell receptor beta chain was sequenced within a study of CD8 T cells in ankylosing spondylitis. Study observations and caveats: Previous work reported some of these motif variants in the synovial fluid and blood of reactive arthritis.

This clonotype was seen many times. What it recognizes is unknown. Germline V gene data show CDR1 as SGHRS and CDR2 as YFSETQ. CDR3 length: 16 residues. V was shortened by 0 bases and J by 8 bases, with 18 bases between the two germline ends. It was by quantitative 5'-RACE with molecular barcodes that TCR beta libraries were made. TCRdb reprocessed the 5' RACE reads with MiXCR, giving one entry per CDR3 protein. The table includes around 160,000 distinct CDR3 sequences, under 14% detected once. The sequence came from a male donor with ankylosing spondylitis or in good health (not recorded which). Sequencing was done on a sample of blood, either unsorted or a sorted T cell fraction (not recorded which). The V call is TRBV5-1, the J call TRBJ2-1, with D possibly TRBD1 on 6 matching bases. The CDR3 loop is CASSLEVAQGMDEQFF. CDR3 nucleotides: TGCGCCAGCAGCTTGGAAGTAGCACAGGGAATGGATGAGCAGTTCTTC.